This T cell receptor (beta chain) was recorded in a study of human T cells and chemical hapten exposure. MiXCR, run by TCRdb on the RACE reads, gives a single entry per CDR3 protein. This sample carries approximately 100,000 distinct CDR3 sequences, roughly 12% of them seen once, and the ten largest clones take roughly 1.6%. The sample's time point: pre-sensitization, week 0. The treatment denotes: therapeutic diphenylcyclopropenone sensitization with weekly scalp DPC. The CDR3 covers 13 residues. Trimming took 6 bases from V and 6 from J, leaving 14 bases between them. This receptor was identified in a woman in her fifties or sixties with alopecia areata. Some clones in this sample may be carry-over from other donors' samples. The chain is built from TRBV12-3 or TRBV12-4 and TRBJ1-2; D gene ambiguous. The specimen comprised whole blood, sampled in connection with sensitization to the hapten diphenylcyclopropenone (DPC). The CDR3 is CASSPTYPDGYTF. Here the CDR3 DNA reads TGTGCCAGCAGCCCGACATACCCGGATGGCTACACCTTC.